The source of this T cell receptor (beta chain) is a study of blood T cell repertoires in COVID-19 (dated by TCRdb to between 2020 and 2021). A note on the overall study: The collaborator samples originated in the United States, Italy and Spain and spanned the acute and convalescent phases of COVID-19. The material from the prospective study consisted of cDNA or gDNA derived from T cells, B-cell-depleted T cells, or PBMCs. The dataset comprised deeply sampled blood TCRbeta repertoires from subjects exposed to, actively infected with, or recovered from COVID-19. A freely available public database, intended as a resource for researchers studying the immune response to SARS-CoV-2, is where the repertoires were released. Samples came from the ongoing ImmuneRACE study (first 160 participants) plus 1,254 subjects from 6 global collaborators. The sample metadata nearly always contained a de-identified subject ID, COVID-19 status, age in years and sex. Where available, HLA class I and class II types were taken from metadata supplied by the sample provider and were not determined by assay-based typing.

TCRbeta CDR3 regions were amplified from genomic DNA by means of the immunoSEQ Assay, a bias-controlled multiplex PCR. As for how the authors treated the data: Within the assay, amplification of reference gene primers was used to estimate how many nucleated cells each sample contained. To quantify the absolute abundance of each unique TCRbeta CDR3 rearrangement, sequence reads were collapsed and filtered. For each sample, productive Simpson clonality was calculated as the square root of Simpson's diversity index over productive rearrangements. TCRdb retrieved this table from immuneACCESS and kept in-frame rearrangements only. Not all clones are present; in checked studies, unresolved V genes account for under half, and no reason is known for the remainder. The V and J calls and clone size were taken over from that table, and D and trimming were inferred from the DNA. This sample comprises approximately 82,000 clones, almost 95% of them detected only once. The ten top clones hold roughly 6.4% of the sample.

V sheds 2 bases and J sheds 5 bases, leaving 15 bases between their ends. Including cysteine and phenylalanine, the CDR3 has 15 amino acids. The kept DNA is CDR3 alone, 45 bases in frame from the first base. In the germline V gene, CDR1 corresponds to MRHNA and CDR2 to SNTAGT. Broader findings and caveats from the paper: The quantity of clinical and demographic metadata differed by source and by participant and was supplied without curation.

On this clone: Its antigen remains unidentified. Base qualities were left out, and no much larger clone turns up one base away.

Each collaborating institution followed its own protocols to collect whole blood in K2EDTA tubes. For TCRbeta analysis, collaborators shipped samples in one of three forms: frozen whole blood, isolated PBMCs, or DNA extracted from either of those sample types. The origin of this receptor is a woman aged 60 to 75 with active COVID-19. The V and J genes are TRBV6-4 and TRBJ2-5, with a tentative D gene TRBD2 over 6 matching bases. Sequenced: peripheral blood. This receptor has the CDR3 CASSDTRGVGETQYF. Here is the DNA: TGTGCCAGCAGTGACACCCGCGGGGTAGGGGAGACCCAGTACTTC.